The source of this T cell receptor (beta chain) is a study of blood T cells in healthy people across ages. The CDR3 is 15 amino acids. For the second PCR, which ran for 7 to 11 cycles, a sample-barcoded 5' primer and a J-beta primer mix were used. TCRdb processed the 5' RACE reads anew with MiXCR; each CDR3 protein has one entry. The sample lists roughly 680,000 distinct CDR3 sequences, 40% to 65% occurring once. This chain links TRBV21-1 with TRBJ2-5; TRBD1 is taken as the D call from the table, unchecked against the DNA. TRBV21-1 is an annotated pseudogene. The clonotype was recovered from a woman of 80 years or more in good health. The sample taken for sequencing was blood. The CDR3 protein is CASSKEGGGRETQYF. CDR3 nucleotide sequence: TGTGCCAGCAGCAAAGAAGGCGGGGGACGGGAGACCCAGTACTTC.